Presented here are 24 T cell receptor beta chains from one specimen sequenced in a study of blood T cell repertoires in COVID-19. Libraries were prepared by immunoSEQ multiplex PCR; TCRdb keeps only in-frame clonotypes and omits some of them. In the table there are a few hundred thousand clones, approximately 90% of which are singletons. Sequenced input: PBMCs or T cells enriched from blood (not recorded which). All receptors derive from a man between 18 and 35 years old who had recovered from COVID-19.

The chain carries TRBV28 and TRBJ1-2; 9 bases are shared with TRBD1. This CDR3 region has 14 residues. The germline V gene has CDR1 MDHEN and CDR2 SYDVKM. V was pared by 6 bases and J by 8 bases, with 10 bases of the junction left unmatched. The CDR3 spells CASSLTGGSKGYTF. The DNA for the CDR3 is TGTGCCAGCAGCCTTACAGGGGGCTCGAAGGGCTACACCTTC.

The rearrangement links TRBV7-9 to TRBJ2-7, with 7 bases identical to TRBD1. CDR3 length: 16 residues. Germline assignment: CDR1 SEHNR and CDR2 FQNEAQ (reference sequence). After removal of 5 bases from V and 0 bases from J, the junction contained 10 bases not matched to a gene. The CDR3 is CASSLWVGQASYEQYF. CDR3 nucleotides: TGTGCCAGCAGCCTCTGGGTCGGACAGGCCTCCTACGAGCAGTACTTC.

V gene TRBV12-2 combines with J gene TRBJ2-2; the DNA was not used to check the table's D call, TRBD1. TRBV12-2 is given as a pseudogene. There are 14 residues in the CDR3. The CDR3 here is CASRLGTVTGELFF. The CDR3 DNA reads as TGTGCAAGTCGCTTAGGGACAGTCACCGGGGAGCTGTTTTTT.

The chain employs TRBV5-1 and TRBJ2-7; D gene ambiguous. The germline CDR1 and CDR2 sequences are SGHRS and YFSETQ. The CDR3 runs 13 residues. V lost 1 base to trimming and J lost 2 bases, with 7 bases between them. CDR3 coding DNA: TGCGCCAGCAGCTTGTTACAAACCTACGAGCAGTACTTC. It encodes CASSLLQTYEQYF.

This chain links TRBV18 with TRBJ2-7; 14 bases line up with TRBD2. The CDR3 covers 19 residues. Trimming removed 3 bases from V and 2 bases from J; junction bases left unmatched: 12. Germline V gives CDR1 KGHSH, CDR2 LQKENI. As DNA, the CDR3 is TGTGCCAGCTCACCGAGCCCCAGGACTAGCGGGAGGTCAACCTACGAGCAGTACTTC. Protein: CASSPSPRTSGRSTYEQYF.

The CDR3 nucleotides read TGTGCCAGCTCACTTAATCGACTAGCGGGGGCCCAAGAGACCCAGTACTTC. This sequence encodes CASSLNRLAGAQETQYF. The gene calls are TRBV18 and TRBJ2-5; 12 bases align to TRBD2. V trimming: 4 bases; J trimming: 1 base; junction bases outside the gene matches: 7. The CDR3 is 17 residues long. Per the germline V gene, CDR1 is KGHSH and CDR2 is LQKENI.

This chain connects TRBV7-9 to TRBJ2-1, with D tentatively TRBD2 (6 bases). This CDR3 contains 17 residues. V lost 1 base, J lost 1 base, and 14 bases lay in between. The V gene's germline CDR1 is SEHNR and CDR2 FQNEAQ (reference sequence). CDR3 DNA sequence: TGTGCCAGCAGCTTAGGTTTGGGAGGTAATTCCTACAATGAGCAGTTCTTC. Its protein product is CASSLGLGGNSYNEQFF.

V usage is TRBV18 and J usage is TRBJ2-7; weak D call: TRBD1 (6 bases). There are 13 residues in the CDR3. The germline V gene encodes CDR1 KGHSH and CDR2 LQKENI. V gave up 5 bases and J gave up 3 bases, with 11 bases separating them. In DNA, the CDR3 is TGTGCCAGCTCAGGTACAGGGAACTACGAGCAGTACTTC. Its translation is CASSGTGNYEQYF.

The genes are TRBV19 and TRBJ1-5; the D is unclear. Germline assignment: CDR1 LNHDA and CDR2 SQIVND (reference sequence). CDR3 length equals 13 residues. V lost 5 bases and J 5 bases, leaving 10 bases between the germline ends. In DNA form, the CDR3 reads TGTGCCAGTAGTTTTTTCCGGGATCAGCCCCAGCATTTT. It encodes CASSFFRDQPQHF.

V is TRBV7-9 and J is TRBJ2-4; 10 nucleotides match TRBD1. The CDR3 runs to 15 residues. J lost 8 bases, V lost 6 bases, and 10 bases had no gene match. Per the germline V gene, CDR1 is SEHNR and CDR2 is FQNEAQ (reference sequence). This chain's CDR3 is CASSSSLGTGDIQYF. The CDR3 DNA follows: TGTGCCAGCAGTTCGAGCCTAGGGACAGGGGACATTCAGTACTTC.

This chain joins TRBV28 and TRBJ2-1; 10 bases align to TRBD1. CDR1 and CDR2 (germline): MDHEN, SYDVKM. The CDR3 is made up of 13 amino acids. V was clipped by 5 bases and J by 10 bases; unmatched bases: 5. CDR3 nucleotides: TGTGCCAGCAGTACGGGACAGGGGAACGAGCAGTTCTTC. Its protein product is CASSTGQGNEQFF.

This chain joins TRBV6-5 and TRBJ2-7, with D perhaps matching TRBD1 (6 bases). With 10 bases removed from V and 3 bases from J, the gap between germline ends came to 22 bases. This CDR3 is 15 amino acids long. Germline V gene sequence: CDR1 MNHEY, CDR2 SVGAGI. The CDR3 coding sequence is TGTGCCACCCGGATGAGGGGGACACCACGCTACGAGCAGTACTTC. It encodes CATRMRGTPRYEQYF.

The chain carries TRBV7-9 and TRBJ2-7, with D perhaps matching TRBD2 (6 bases). This CDR3 comprises 15 residues. The germline V and J ends were trimmed by 5 bases and 2 bases, with 16 bases remaining between them. Germline assignment: CDR1 SEHNR and CDR2 FQNEAQ (reference sequence). Here the CDR3 DNA reads TGTGCCAGCAGCCCCATAGCGGCAGTAACCTACGAGCAGTACTTC. Translated, it gives CASSPIAAVTYEQYF. The full variable domain, rest sourced from reference TRBV7-9 and TRBJ2-7, is DTGVSQNPRHKITKRGQNVTFRCDPISEHNRLYWYRQTLGQGPEFLTYFQNEAQLEKSRLLSDRFSAERPKGSFSTLEIQRTEQGDSAMYLCASSPIAAVTYEQYFGPGTRLTVT.

The genes are TRBV11-3 and TRBJ1-3; D may be TRBD1 (5 bases). Trimming stripped 0 bases from V and 0 bases from J, with 12 bases between. The CDR3 spans 17 residues. CDR1 and CDR2 (germline): SGHNT, YENEEA. The CDR3 here is CASSLDLGGISGNTIYF. The CDR3 nucleotides are TGTGCCAGCAGCTTAGATTTGGGGGGTATCTCTGGAAACACCATATATTTT.

CDR3: CASSSYTGELFF. As DNA, the CDR3 is TGTGCCAGCAGCTCATACACCGGGGAGCTGTTTTTT. The chain combines TRBV7-2 with TRBJ2-2, with D unresolved. V lost 4 bases and J lost 3, with 3 bases in between. There are 12 residues in the CDR3. The germline V gene has CDR1 SGHTA and CDR2 FQGNSA.

The rearrangement links TRBV2 to TRBJ1-1, with unresolved D. Germline V CDR1 and CDR2: SNHLY, FYNNEI. The CDR3 runs 12 residues. With 11 bases removed from V and 3 bases from J, the gap between germline ends came to 13 bases. The CDR3: CARSAGDTEAFF. CDR3 nucleotides: TGTGCCCGCTCGGCGGGAGACACTGAAGCTTTCTTT.

The V call is TRBV3-1 (or the pseudogene TRBV3-2), the J call TRBJ1-2, with no clear D. V was clipped by 8 bases and J by 3 bases, with 10 bases between them. The germline V gene encodes CDR1 LGHDT and CDR2 YNNKEL (reference sequence). The CDR3 is 12 amino acids. The CDR3 protein is CASGGNYYGYTF. The CDR3, as DNA: TGTGCCAGCGGAGGCAACTACTATGGCTACACCTTC.

A few counts support this clone. V and J are TRBV5-1 and TRBJ1-6; the D is unclear. Trimming removed 2 bases from V and 13 bases from J, with 16 bases in between. From germline, CDR1 is SGHRS and CDR2 YFSETQ. The CDR3 spans 14 residues. The CDR3 loop reads CASSFSLEGRPLHF. CDR3 coding DNA: TGCGCCAGCAGCTTTTCGCTGGAGGGCCGGCCCCTCCACTTT. Variable domain in full (rest from reference TRBV5-1 and TRBJ1-6): KAGVTQTPRYLIKTRGQQVTLSCSPISGHRSVSWYQQTPGQGLQFLFEYFSETQRNKGNFPGRFSGRQFSNSRSEMNVSTLELGDSALYLCASSFSLEGRPLHFGNGTRLTVT.

J is TRBJ2-7 and V is TRBV28, with 7 bases that match TRBD1. CDR3 length equals 16 residues. CDR1 and CDR2 from the germline V gene are MDHEN and SYDVKM. Germline trimming cut 11 bases from V and 2 bases from J; bases unmatched to any gene: 18. The CDR3 bases are TGTGCCTCCCCCCCGCGACAGGGTTTGGGGGCCTACGAGCAGTACTTC. This gives the protein CASPPRQGLGAYEQYF.

The CDR3 nucleotides are TGTGCCAGCAGATACAGGGCCACTGAAGCTTTCTTT. Its translation: CASRYRATEAFF. V is TRBV28 and J is TRBJ1-1; possibly TRBD1 for D (6 bases). The CDR3 has 12 amino acids. Germline V lookup: CDR1 MDHEN, CDR2 SYDVKM. Trimming left V 6 bases short and J 4 bases short, with 9 bases between. Using reference TRBV28 and TRBJ1-1 for the parts outside the CDR3, the full variable domain is DVKVTQSSRYLVKRTGEKVFLECVQDMDHENMFWYRQDPGLGLRLIYFSYDVKMKEKGDIPEGYSVSREKKERFSLILESASTNQTSMYLCASRYRATEAFFGQGTRLTVV.

This chain links TRBV15 with TRBJ2-2; D is unclear. The V gene's germline CDR1 is LNHNV and CDR2 YYDKDF (reference sequence). This CDR3 has 14 amino acids. The V gene lost 6 bases and the J gene lost 2 bases, with 10 bases spanning the gap. The CDR3, as DNA: TGTGCCACCAGGAACCACAGTAACACCGGGGAGCTGTTTTTT. Residues: CATRNHSNTGELFF.

V is TRBV27 and J is TRBJ1-1; D may be TRBD1 (6 bases). This CDR3 is built from 14 residues. CDR1 is MNHEY and CDR2 is SMNVEV in the germline V gene (reference sequence). The V gene lost 2 bases and the J gene lost 2 bases, with 9 bases spanning the gap. CDR3 protein: CASSLTDSNTEAFF. As DNA, the CDR3 is TGTGCCAGCAGTTTAACGGACAGCAACACTGAAGCTTTCTTT.

V and J are TRBV12-2 and TRBJ2-2; the table calls TRBD1, which could not be checked here. TRBV12-2 is labeled a pseudogene. CDR3 size: 19 residues. CDR3 amino acids: CASRLALRTGGRNTGELFF. The DNA for the CDR3 is TGTGCAAGTCGCTTAGCTTTGAGGACAGGGGGCAGGAACACCGGGGAGCTGTTTTTT.

This chain joins TRBV7-9 and TRBJ2-7; 9 nucleotides agree with TRBD2. CDR3 length: 15 residues. V was clipped by 3 bases and J by 2 bases; unmatched bases: 5. The germline CDR1 and CDR2 sequences are SEHNR and FQNEAQ (reference sequence). The CDR3 here is CASSFSSGTAYEQYF. The CDR3 DNA reads TGTGCCAGCAGCTTTTCTAGCGGGACAGCCTACGAGCAGTACTTC.